The rows below give T cell receptor beta chains drawn from one sample of a study of shared clonotypes between healthy human individuals. TCRdb's table, derived via immunoSEQ multiplex PCR, lists solely in-frame clones and lacks some. The sample includes hundreds of thousands of clones, 90% to 95% seen only once; the top ten take approximately 0.11%. Sequencing input: naive CD8+ T cells sorted from blood. The receptors shown here come from a woman aged 25 to 39 in good health. The CDR3 runs from the conserved cysteine through the conserved F or W. The D gene is left open where the match is weak. Where a row states a size, it is once, few, many or the class of an expanded clone; other rows omit it.

>NA|TRBD2|TRBJ2-2|TRBV19
CATLGLANFTGELFF
TGTGCCACCCTCGGACTAGCGAACTTCACCGGGGAGCTGTTTTTT
>NA|TRBD2|TRBJ2-7|TRBV28
CASSLGGGPGRAYEQYF
TGTGCCAGCAGTTTGGGTGGGGGTCCTGGGAGGGCTTACGAGCAGTACTTC
>once|NA|TRBJ1-2|TRBV27
CASSLQDLHGYTF
TGTGCCAGCAGTTTACAGGACCTCCACGGCTACACCTTC
>NA|NA|TRBJ2-7|TRBV5-6
CASSSVFGYEQYF
TGTGCCAGCAGCTCGGTCTTTGGCTACGAGCAGTACTTC
>NA|NA|TRBJ2-7|TRBV27
CASREDITYEQYF
TGTGCCAGCAGAGAAGACATCACCTACGAGCAGTACTTC
>NA|NA|TRBJ2-7|TRBV7-9
CASSSTSGRVVSYEQYF
TGTGCCAGCAGCTCCACCAGCGGCAGGGTAGTCTCCTACGAGCAGTACTTC
>NA|TRBD2|TRBJ2-7|TRBV28
CASRSPGLAAYEQYF
TGTGCCAGCAGGTCCCCGGGACTAGCGGCCTACGAGCAGTACTTC
>NA|TRBD2|TRBJ2-3|TRBV28
CASSSAVEREGMDTQYF
TGTGCCAGCAGTTCCGCCGTCGAGCGGGAGGGCATGGATACGCAGTATTTT
>NA|TRBD2|TRBJ2-1|TRBV28
CAAFTTSGGDNEQFF
TGTGCCGCCTTTACTACTAGCGGGGGAGACAATGAGCAGTTCTTC
>NA|NA|TRBJ1-1|TRBV6-5
CASSRSVWGEAFF
TGTGCCAGCAGCCGGAGCGTGTGGGGTGAAGCTTTCTTT
>NA|TRBD1|TRBJ1-5|TRBV15
CATSEGQGAYNQPQHF
TGTGCCACCAGCGAGGGACAGGGGGCTTACAATCAGCCCCAGCATTTT
>NA|TRBD1|TRBJ1-2|TRBV29-1
CSVDSFRDRGDLMGYTF
TGCAGCGTTGACAGTTTCCGGGACAGGGGCGATCTTATGGGCTACACCTTC
>NA|NA|TRBJ1-1|TRBV11-3
CASSVHRAMNTEAFF
TGTGCCAGCAGCGTACACAGGGCCATGAACACTGAAGCTTTCTTT
>NA|TRBD1|TRBJ2-7|TRBV19
CASSMGQGSYEQYF
TGTGCCAGTAGTATGGGACAGGGAAGCTACGAGCAGTACTTC
>NA|NA|TRBJ2-7|TRBV5-6
CASSSALQAYEQYF
TGTGCCAGCAGCTCAGCTTTACAGGCCTACGAGCAGTACTTC
>NA|NA|TRBJ2-1|TRBV6-6
CASSYGLWGARDEQFF
TGTGCCAGCTCCTACGGGCTCTGGGGGGCCAGGGATGAGCAGTTCTTC
>NA|NA|TRBJ1-2|TRBV10-3
CAIRTGTANGYTF
TGTGCCATCAGAACCGGGACGGCTAATGGCTACACCTTC